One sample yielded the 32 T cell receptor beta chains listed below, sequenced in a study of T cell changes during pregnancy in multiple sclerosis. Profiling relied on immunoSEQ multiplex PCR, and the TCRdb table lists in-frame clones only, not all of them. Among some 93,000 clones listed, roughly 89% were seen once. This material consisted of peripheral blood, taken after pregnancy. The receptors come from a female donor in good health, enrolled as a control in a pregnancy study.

The CDR3 reads CASSSLYNEQFF. The CDR3 bases are TGTGCCAGCAGCTCGCTATACAATGAGCAGTTCTTC. The chain has TRBV7-2 and TRBJ2-1; D gene ambiguous. The CDR3 length is 12 residues. Trimming took off 4 bases at V and 4 bases at J, with 5 bases between the two ends. Looked up from germline, CDR1 is SGHTA and CDR2 is FQGNSA.

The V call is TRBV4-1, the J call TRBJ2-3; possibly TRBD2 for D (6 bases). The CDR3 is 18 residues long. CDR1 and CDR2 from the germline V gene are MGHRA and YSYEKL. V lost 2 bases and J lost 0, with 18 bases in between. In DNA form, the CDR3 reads TGCGCCAGCAGCCAACAGTCATTGAGGGACTCTAGCACAGATACGCAGTATTTT. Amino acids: CASSQQSLRDSSTDTQYF.

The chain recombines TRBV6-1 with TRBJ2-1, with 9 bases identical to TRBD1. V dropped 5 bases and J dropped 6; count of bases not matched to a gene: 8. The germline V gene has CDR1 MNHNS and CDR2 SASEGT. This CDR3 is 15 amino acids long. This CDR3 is CASSLGQGGPNEQFF. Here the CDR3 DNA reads TGTGCCAGCAGTTTGGGACAGGGAGGTCCCAATGAGCAGTTCTTC.

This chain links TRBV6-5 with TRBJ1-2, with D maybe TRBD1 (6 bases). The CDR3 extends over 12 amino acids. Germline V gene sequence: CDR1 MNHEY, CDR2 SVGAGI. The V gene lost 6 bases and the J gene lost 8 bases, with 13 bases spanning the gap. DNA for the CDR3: TGTGCCAGCAGCGCGGGGGCGCTGGGCTACACCTTC. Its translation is CASSAGALGYTF.

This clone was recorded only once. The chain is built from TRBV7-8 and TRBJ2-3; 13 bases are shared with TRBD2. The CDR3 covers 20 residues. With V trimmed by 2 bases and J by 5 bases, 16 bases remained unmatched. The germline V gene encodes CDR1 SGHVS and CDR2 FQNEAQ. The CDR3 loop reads CASSLPTSGGQSEGRDTQYF. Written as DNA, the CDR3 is TGTGCCAGCAGCTTACCGACTAGCGGGGGGCAATCGGAAGGACGAGATACGCAGTATTTT.

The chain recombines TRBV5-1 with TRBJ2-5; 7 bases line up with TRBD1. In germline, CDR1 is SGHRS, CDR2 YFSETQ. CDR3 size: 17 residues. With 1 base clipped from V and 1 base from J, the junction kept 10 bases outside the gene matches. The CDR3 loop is CASSLTHPGQPQETQYF. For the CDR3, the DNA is TGCGCCAGCAGCTTGACCCATCCGGGACAGCCCCAAGAGACCCAGTACTTC. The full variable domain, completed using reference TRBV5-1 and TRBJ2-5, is KAGVTQTPRYLIKTRGQQVTLSCSPISGHRSVSWYQQTPGQGLQFLFEYFSETQRNKGNFPGRFSGRQFSNSRSEMNVSTLELGDSALYLCASSLTHPGQPQETQYFGPGTRLLVL.

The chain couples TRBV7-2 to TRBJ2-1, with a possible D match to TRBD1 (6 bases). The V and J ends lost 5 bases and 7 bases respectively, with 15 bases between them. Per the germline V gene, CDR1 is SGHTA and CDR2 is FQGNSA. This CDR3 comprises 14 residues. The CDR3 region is CASSPLRGSNEQFF. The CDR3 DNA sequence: TGTGCCAGCAGCCCTCTTAGGGGGTCTAATGAGCAGTTCTTC.

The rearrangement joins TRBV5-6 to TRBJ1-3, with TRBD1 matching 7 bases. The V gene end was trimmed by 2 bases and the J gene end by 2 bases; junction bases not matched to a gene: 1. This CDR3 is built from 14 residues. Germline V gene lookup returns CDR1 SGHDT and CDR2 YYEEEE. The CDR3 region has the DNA TGTGCCAGCAGCTTAAGGGGGCCTGGAAACACCATATATTTT. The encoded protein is CASSLRGPGNTIYF.

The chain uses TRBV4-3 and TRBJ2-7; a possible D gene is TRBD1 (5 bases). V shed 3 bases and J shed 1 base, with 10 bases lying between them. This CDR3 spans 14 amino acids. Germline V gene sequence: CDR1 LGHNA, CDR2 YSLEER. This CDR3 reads CASSQSDSSYEQYF. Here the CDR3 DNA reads TGCGCCAGCAGCCAGTCCGACAGTTCCTACGAGCAGTACTTC.

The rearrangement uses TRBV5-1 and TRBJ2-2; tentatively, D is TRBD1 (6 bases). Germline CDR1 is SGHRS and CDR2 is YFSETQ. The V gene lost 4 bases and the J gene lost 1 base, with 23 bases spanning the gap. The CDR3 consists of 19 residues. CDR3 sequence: CASSLIVLVGTMNTGELFF. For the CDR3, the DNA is TGCGCCAGCAGCCTAATTGTTTTGGTGGGGACAATGAACACCGGGGAGCTGTTTTTT.

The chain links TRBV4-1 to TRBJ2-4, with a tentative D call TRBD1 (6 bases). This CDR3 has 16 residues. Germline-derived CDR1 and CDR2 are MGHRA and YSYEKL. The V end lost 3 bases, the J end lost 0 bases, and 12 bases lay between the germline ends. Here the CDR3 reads CASSQGANLAKNIQYF. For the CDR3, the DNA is TGCGCCAGCAGCCAGGGGGCCAATCTAGCCAAAAACATTCAGTACTTC.

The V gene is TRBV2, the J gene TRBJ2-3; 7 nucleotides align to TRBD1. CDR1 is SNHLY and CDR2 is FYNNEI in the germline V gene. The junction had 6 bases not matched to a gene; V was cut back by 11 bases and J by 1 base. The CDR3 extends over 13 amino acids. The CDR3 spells CAGGGTGTDTQYF. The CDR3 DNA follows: TGTGCCGGAGGTGGGACAGGCACAGATACGCAGTATTTT.

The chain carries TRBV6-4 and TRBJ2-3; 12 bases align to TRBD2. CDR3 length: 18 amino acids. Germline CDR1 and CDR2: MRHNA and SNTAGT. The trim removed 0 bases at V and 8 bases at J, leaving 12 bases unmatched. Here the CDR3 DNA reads TGTGCCAGCAGTGACTCGGGGAAGCTAGCGGGGGGGCCACTTACGCAGTATTTT. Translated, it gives CASSDSGKLAGGPLTQYF.

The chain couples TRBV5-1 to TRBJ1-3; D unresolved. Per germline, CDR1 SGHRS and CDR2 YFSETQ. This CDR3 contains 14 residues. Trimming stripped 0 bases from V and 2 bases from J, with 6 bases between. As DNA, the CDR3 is TGCGCCAGCAGCTTGGAATTCGCTGGAAACACCATATATTTT. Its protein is CASSLEFAGNTIYF.

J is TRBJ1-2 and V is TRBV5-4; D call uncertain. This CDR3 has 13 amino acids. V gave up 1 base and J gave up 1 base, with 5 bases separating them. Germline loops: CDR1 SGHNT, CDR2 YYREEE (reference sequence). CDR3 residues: CASSLRGNYGYTF. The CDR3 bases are TGTGCCAGCAGCTTGCGGGGTAACTATGGCTACACCTTC. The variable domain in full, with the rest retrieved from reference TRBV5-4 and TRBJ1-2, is ETGVTQSPTHLIKTRGQQVTLRCSSQSGHNTVSWYQQALGQGPQFIFQYYREEENGRGNFPPRFSGLQFPNYSSELNVNALELDDSALYLCASSLRGNYGYTFGSGTRLTVV.

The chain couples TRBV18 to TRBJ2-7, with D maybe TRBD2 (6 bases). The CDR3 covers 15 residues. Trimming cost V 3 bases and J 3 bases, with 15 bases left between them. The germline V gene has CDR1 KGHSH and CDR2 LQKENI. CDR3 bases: TGTGCCAGCTCACCGACGGGAGCGAGGGGCTACGAGCAGTACTTC. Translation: CASSPTGARGYEQYF. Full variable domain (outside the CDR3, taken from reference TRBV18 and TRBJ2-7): NAGVMQNPRHLVRRRGQEARLRCSPMKGHSHVYWYRQLPEEGLKFMVYLQKENIIDESGMPKERFSAEFPKEGPSILRIQQVVRGDSAAYFCASSPTGARGYEQYFGPGTRLTVT.

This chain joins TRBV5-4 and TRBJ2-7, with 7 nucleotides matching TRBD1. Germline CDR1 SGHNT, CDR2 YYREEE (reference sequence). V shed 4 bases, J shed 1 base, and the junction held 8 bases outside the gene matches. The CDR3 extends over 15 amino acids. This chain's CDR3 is CASSADRVTSYEQYF. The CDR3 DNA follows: TGTGCCAGCAGCGCAGACAGGGTGACGTCCTACGAGCAGTACTTC.

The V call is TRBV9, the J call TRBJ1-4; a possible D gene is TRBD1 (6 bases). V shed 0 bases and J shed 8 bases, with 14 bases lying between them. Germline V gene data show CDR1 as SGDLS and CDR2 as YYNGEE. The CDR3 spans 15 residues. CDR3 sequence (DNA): TGTGCCAGCAGCGTAGCTACGGGGGGCCGCGAAAAACTGTTTTTT. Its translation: CASSVATGGREKLFF.

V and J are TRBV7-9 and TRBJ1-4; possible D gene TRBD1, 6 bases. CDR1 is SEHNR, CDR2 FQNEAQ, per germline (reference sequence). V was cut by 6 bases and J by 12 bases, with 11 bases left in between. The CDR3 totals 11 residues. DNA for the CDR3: TGTGCCAGCAGAGGGGGAGGGGAACTGTTTTTT. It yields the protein CASRGGGELFF.

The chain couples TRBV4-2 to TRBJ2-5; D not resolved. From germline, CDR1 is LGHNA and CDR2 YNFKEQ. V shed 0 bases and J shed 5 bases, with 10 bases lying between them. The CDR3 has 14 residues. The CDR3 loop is CASSQDLARETQYF. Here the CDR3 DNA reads TGTGCCAGCAGCCAAGATCTCGCCCGGGAGACCCAGTACTTC.

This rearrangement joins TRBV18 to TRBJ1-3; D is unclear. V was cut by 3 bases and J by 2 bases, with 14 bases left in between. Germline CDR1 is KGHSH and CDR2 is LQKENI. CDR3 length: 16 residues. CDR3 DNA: TGTGCCAGCTCACCCCTCCCGGCAGGCACTGGAAACACCATATATTTT. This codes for CASSPLPAGTGNTIYF.

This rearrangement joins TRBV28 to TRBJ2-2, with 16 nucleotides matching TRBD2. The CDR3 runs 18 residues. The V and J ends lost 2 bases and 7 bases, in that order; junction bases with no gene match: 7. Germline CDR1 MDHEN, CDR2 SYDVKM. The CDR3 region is CASSLLGLAGGPGGELFF. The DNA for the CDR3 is TGTGCCAGCAGTTTACTGGGACTAGCGGGGGGGCCCGGCGGGGAGCTGTTTTTT. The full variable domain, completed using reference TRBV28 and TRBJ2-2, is DVKVTQSSRYLVKRTGEKVFLECVQDMDHENMFWYRQDPGLGLRLIYFSYDVKMKEKGDIPEGYSVSREKKERFSLILESASTNQTSMYLCASSLLGLAGGPGGELFFGEGSRLTVL.

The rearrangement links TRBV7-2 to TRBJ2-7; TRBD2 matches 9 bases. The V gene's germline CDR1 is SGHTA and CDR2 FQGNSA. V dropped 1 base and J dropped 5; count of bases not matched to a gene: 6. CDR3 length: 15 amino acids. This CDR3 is CASSLGRGGADEQYF. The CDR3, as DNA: TGTGCCAGCAGCTTAGGACGCGGGGGGGCGGACGAGCAGTACTTC.

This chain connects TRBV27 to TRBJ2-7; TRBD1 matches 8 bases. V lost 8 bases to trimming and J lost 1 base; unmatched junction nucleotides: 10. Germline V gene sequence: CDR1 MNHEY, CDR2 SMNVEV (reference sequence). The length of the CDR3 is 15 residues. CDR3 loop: CASGRGGTGSYEQYF. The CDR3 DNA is TGTGCCAGCGGGCGGGGCGGGACAGGTTCCTACGAGCAGTACTTC.

In DNA form, the CDR3 reads TGTGCCAGCAGCCAAGAATCCGAGGGTGGCTACACCTTC. It is translated as CASSQESEGGYTF. The V gene is TRBV4-2, the J gene TRBJ1-2; D not resolved. With 0 bases removed from V and 7 bases from J, the gap between germline ends came to 9 bases. CDR1 is LGHNA, CDR2 YNFKEQ, per germline. CDR3 size: 13 residues.

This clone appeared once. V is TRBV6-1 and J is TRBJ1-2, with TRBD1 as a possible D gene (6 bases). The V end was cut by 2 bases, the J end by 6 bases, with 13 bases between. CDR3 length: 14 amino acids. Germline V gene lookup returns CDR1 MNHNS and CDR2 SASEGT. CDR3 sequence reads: CASSEIQGGNGYTF. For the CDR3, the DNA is TGTGCCAGCAGTGAAATACAGGGAGGGAATGGCTACACCTTC.

For the CDR3, the DNA is TGTGCCACCGGTACCGAACAGGGGAACTATGGCTACACCTTC. Its protein is CATGTEQGNYGYTF. This sequence joins TRBV28 and TRBJ1-2, with TRBD1 matching 7 bases. J lost 2 bases, V lost 10 bases, and 10 bases had no gene match. The germline V gene encodes CDR1 MDHEN and CDR2 SYDVKM. The CDR3 sequence is 14 residues long.

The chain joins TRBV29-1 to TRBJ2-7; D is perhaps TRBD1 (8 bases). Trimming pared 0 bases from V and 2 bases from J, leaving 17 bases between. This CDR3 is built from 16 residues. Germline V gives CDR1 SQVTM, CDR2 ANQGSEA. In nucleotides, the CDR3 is TGCAGCGTTGAAGAGGGAGGGACAGGCCATACCTACGAGCAGTACTTC. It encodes CSVEEGGTGHTYEQYF.

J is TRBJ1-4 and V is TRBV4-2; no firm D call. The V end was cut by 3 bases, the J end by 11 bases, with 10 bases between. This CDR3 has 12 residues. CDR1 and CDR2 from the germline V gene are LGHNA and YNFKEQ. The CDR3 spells CASSQNDFKLFF. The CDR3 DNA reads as TGTGCCAGCAGCCAGAACGACTTTAAACTGTTTTTT.

CDR3 coding DNA: TGTGCCAGCAGCTTAGCCCTTAACAGCTACTATGGCTACACCTTC. Protein product: CASSLALNSYYGYTF. The chain combines TRBV7-9 with TRBJ1-2; D call uncertain. The CDR3 runs to 15 residues. Germline V gene data show CDR1 as SEHNR and CDR2 as FQNEAQ (reference sequence). V dropped 0 bases and J dropped 3 bases, with 11 bases sitting between them.

DNA for the CDR3: TGTGCCAGTACCTCAGACAGGGTGGGGACCGGAAACACCATATATTTT. This codes for CASTSDRVGTGNTIYF. The gene calls are TRBV19 and TRBJ1-3, with TRBD1 matching over 7 bases. The trim removed 7 bases at V and 4 bases at J, leaving 13 bases unmatched. The CDR3 is 16 residues long. CDR1 and CDR2 (germline): LNHDA, SQIVND (reference sequence).

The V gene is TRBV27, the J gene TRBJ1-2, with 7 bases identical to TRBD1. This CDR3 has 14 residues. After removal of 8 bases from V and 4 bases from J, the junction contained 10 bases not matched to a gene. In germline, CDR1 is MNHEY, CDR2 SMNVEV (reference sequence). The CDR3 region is CASGVPGQIYGYTF. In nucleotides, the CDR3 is TGTGCCAGCGGTGTACCGGGACAGATCTATGGCTACACCTTC.